These T cell receptor beta chains were read from a single sample in a study of T cells in Graves' hyperthyroidism and ophthalmopathy. MiXCR, applied by TCRdb to the multiplex PCR reads, yields one record per CDR3 protein. The sample lists 350,000 to 500,000 distinct CDR3 sequences; 12% to 15% were seen once. Sequencing used blood. The receptors shown here come from a young woman with Graves' hyperthyroidism. Each CDR3 is given with its conserved first and last residue. A D gene is named only where the DNA matches it firmly. Clone size is not always given. Where it is, it says once, few, many or a class for expanded clones.

V,length,size,J,D,DNA,CDR3
TRBV7-9,15,.,TRBJ2-4,.,TGTGCCAGCAGCTTAGTCTCCCTAGCCAAAAACATTCAGTACTTC,CASSLVSLAKNIQYF
TRBV7-9,15,once,TRBJ2-7,TRBD2,TGTGCCAGCAGCCACGGGGGGGGAGGCCCAAACGAGCAGTACTTC,CASSHGGGGPNEQYF
TRBV12-3/TRBV12-4,17,.,TRBJ2-7,.,TGTGCCAGCAGTTTGAGGTCCCGAGGAGGCGCAAACTACGAGCAGTACTTC,CASSLRSRGGANYEQYF
TRBV24-1,17,many,TRBJ2-5,TRBD1,TGTGCCACCAGTGGTCAAACCCCGGGACAGGGCATAGAGACCCAGTACTTC,CATSGQTPGQGIETQYF
TRBV11-2,15,many,TRBJ2-5,TRBD2,TGTGCCAGCAGCGGTGACGGACTAGCGTCCCAGACCCAGTACTTC,CASSGDGLASQTQYF
TRBV3-1,14,many,TRBJ2-7,.,TGTGCCAGCAGCCAAGATATGCAGAGCTACGAGCAGTACTTC,CASSQDMQSYEQYF
TRBV28,14,many,TRBJ1-6,.,TGTGCCAGCATTCAGGGGTCCTATAATTCACCCCTCCACTTT,CASIQGSYNSPLHF
TRBV7-9,14,many,TRBJ2-7,.,TGTGCCAGCAGCTTAGCCGCTTCGGCCGACGAGCAGTACTTC,CASSLAASADEQYF
TRBV20-1,14,.,TRBJ1-1,.,TGCAGTGTATCCGGGGGAGATAGTGACACTGAAGCTTTCTTT,CSVSGGDSDTEAFF
TRBV5-4,13,many,TRBJ2-5,.,TGTGCCAGCAGCCCTGATCCGGGAGAGACCCAGTACTTC,CASSPDPGETQYF
TRBV18,18,.,TRBJ2-2,.,TGTGCCAGCTCACCACCTCAAGGTAGCGGCTCGAACACCGGGGAGCTGTTTTTT,CASSPPQGSGSNTGELFF
TRBV7-9,13,.,TRBJ1-1,TRBD1,TGCGCCAGCAGCCGACAGGGTGGTAATGAAGCTTTCTTT,CASSRQGGNEAFF
TRBV24-1,15,many,TRBJ2-1,TRBD1,TGTGCCACCAGTGATTTGAGACAGGGTGGCAATGAGCAGTTCTTC,CATSDLRQGGNEQFF
TRBV29-1,14,.,TRBJ1-3,.,TGCAGCGTTGAGGACCACAACCCTGGAAACACCATATATTTT,CSVEDHNPGNTIYF
TRBV29-1,13,few,TRBJ1-2,.,TGCAGCGTTGATACACAGGGCTCTAGAGGCTACACCTTC,CSVDTQGSRGYTF
TRBV27,14,few,TRBJ2-5,TRBD2,TGTGCCAGCAGTGAGATAGCGGGAGGAGAGACCCAGTACTTC,CASSEIAGGETQYF
TRBV29-1,14,.,TRBJ2-7,TRBD1,TGCAGCGTTAAAGGACAGGGGCAATCCTACGAGCAGTACTTC,CSVKGQGQSYEQYF
TRBV6-2/TRBV6-3,15,.,TRBJ2-1,TRBD1,TGTGCCAGCAGTTATAGACAGGGCAGCTCCTACGAGCAGTTCTTC,CASSYRQGSSYEQFF
TRBV6-5,16,many,TRBJ2-1,TRBD2,TGTGCCAGCAGTTACCCCGGACTAGCGGGAAGGAATGAGCAGTTCTTC,CASSYPGLAGRNEQFF
TRBV5-8,14,many,TRBJ1-1,TRBD1,TGTGCCAGCCGGGGGGGCAGGGGGTGGACTGAAGCTTTCTTT,CASRGGRGWTEAFF
TRBV18,15,few,TRBJ2-2,.,TGTGCCAGCTCACAGAATCGGGACTACACCGGGGAGCTGTTTTTT,CASSQNRDYTGELFF
TRBV5-1,14,many,TRBJ2-1,TRBD2,TGCGCCAGCAGCTTGGCCGGGACTAAAAATGAGCAGTTCTTC,CASSLAGTKNEQFF
TRBV20-1,15,.,TRBJ2-7,TRBD2,TGCAGTGCTAGAGATCTGGGTAGCGGGAGTTACGAGCAGTACTTC,CSARDLGSGSYEQYF
TRBV7-8,17,many,TRBJ2-1,TRBD2,TGTGCCAGCAGCTCTACCAGGGGCGGGAGGAGAGGCAATGAGCAGTTCTTC,CASSSTRGGRRGNEQFF
TRBV28,18,many,TRBJ2-2,TRBD2,TGTGCCAGCAGTTGGGATACTAGCGGGAGGGCCGACACCGGGGAGCTGTTTTTT,CASSWDTSGRADTGELFF
TRBV6-1,15,.,TRBJ2-2,TRBD2,TGTGCCAGCAGGGCGGGAGGACGCCACACCGGGGAGCTGTTTTTT,CASRAGGRHTGELFF
TRBV7-2,17,many,TRBJ2-3,TRBD2,TGTGCCAGCAGCTTAACCGGACTAGCGGGCTTCACAGATACGCAGTATTTT,CASSLTGLAGFTDTQYF
TRBV11-1,16,many,TRBJ1-4,.,TGTGCCAGCAGCTTAGCGTTGGGACCAACTAATGAAAAACTGTTTTTT,CASSLALGPTNEKLFF
TRBV20-1,13,many,TRBJ2-1,TRBD2,TGCAGTGTTCTAGCGGGAGGGGTGAATGAGCAGTTCTTC,CSVLAGGVNEQFF
TRBV4-1,14,few,TRBJ2-7,.,TGCGCCAGCAGCCAGCGGACCACGGACTACGAGCAGTACTTC,CASSQRTTDYEQYF
TRBV4-2,14,many,TRBJ1-1,.,TGTGCCAGCAGCCAAGCTACCGGGAACACTGAAGCTTTCTTT,CASSQATGNTEAFF
TRBV6-2/TRBV6-3,17,.,TRBJ2-5,.,TGTGCCAGCAGTTACGGGGGAGAGCTCTTCGATCAAGAGACCCAGTACTTC,CASSYGGELFDQETQYF
TRBV27,13,many,TRBJ2-7,.,TGTGCCAGCAGTCCGGGATCCACCTACGAGCAGTACTTC,CASSPGSTYEQYF
TRBV7-2,17,many,TRBJ1-3,TRBD1,TGTGCCAGCAGCTTAGTCGGGACAGGGGGAGGTCTGAACACCATATATTTT,CASSLVGTGGGLNTIYF
TRBV27,15,.,TRBJ1-5,.,TGTGCCAGCAGTGACCTCGGAGATAGCAATCAGCCCCAGCATTTT,CASSDLGDSNQPQHF
TRBV7-9,16,few,TRBJ2-7,TRBD2,TGTGCCAGCAGCTCCCTCCCGGGACTAGCCTCCTACGAGCAGTACTTC,CASSSLPGLASYEQYF